This TCR beta chain was recorded in a study of CD8+CD57+ T cells in acquired aplastic anemia. Overall study: Sorted CD4+ and CD8+ cells yielded about 2.9 ug of DNA on average.

The trim removed 10 bases at V and 5 bases at J, leaving 10 bases unmatched. Germline CDR1 and CDR2: ENHRY and SYGVKD. The CDR3 length is 13 residues. The table lists this clonotype with a count of one. TCR beta VDJ and CDR3 profiling used genomic DNA as template. MiXCR, applied by TCRdb to the reads, yields one record per CDR3 protein. Of approximately 98,000 distinct CDR3 sequences listed, roughly 50% are singletons. The origin of this receptor is a human donor in good health, serving as a control. The sequenced sample was sorted CD4+, CD8+, or CD8+CD57+ T cells (not recorded which) from PBMCs. This chain joins TRBV10-3 and TRBJ2-7, with TRBD1 identical over 8 bases. As DNA, the CDR3 is TGTGCCACCGATCGGACAGGGCTCGACGAGCAGTACTTC. Its protein is CATDRTGLDEQYF.